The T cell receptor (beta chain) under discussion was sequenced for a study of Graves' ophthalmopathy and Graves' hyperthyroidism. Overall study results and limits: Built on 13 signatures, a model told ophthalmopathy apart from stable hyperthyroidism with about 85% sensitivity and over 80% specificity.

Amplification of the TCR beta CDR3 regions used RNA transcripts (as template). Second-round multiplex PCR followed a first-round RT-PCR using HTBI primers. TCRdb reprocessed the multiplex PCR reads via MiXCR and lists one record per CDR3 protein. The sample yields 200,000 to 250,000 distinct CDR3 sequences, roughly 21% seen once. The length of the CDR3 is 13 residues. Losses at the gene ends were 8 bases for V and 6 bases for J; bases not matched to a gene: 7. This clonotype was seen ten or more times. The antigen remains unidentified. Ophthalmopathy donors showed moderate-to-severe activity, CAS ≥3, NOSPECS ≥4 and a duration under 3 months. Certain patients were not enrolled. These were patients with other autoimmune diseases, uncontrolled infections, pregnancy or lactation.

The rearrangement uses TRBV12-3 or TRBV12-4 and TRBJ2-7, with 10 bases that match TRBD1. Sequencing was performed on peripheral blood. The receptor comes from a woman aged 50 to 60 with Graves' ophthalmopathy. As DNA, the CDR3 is TGTGCCAGCCGTGACGACAGGGGGCGCGAGCAGTACTTC. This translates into CASRDDRGREQYF.